This T cell receptor (beta chain) was captured by sequencing in a study of shared clonotypes between healthy human individuals. Trimming took 2 bases from V and 7 from J, leaving 20 bases between them. The CDR3 length is 15 residues. Germline V gives CDR1 GTSNPN, CDR2 SVGIG (reference sequence). The protocol was immunoSEQ multiplex PCR, while the TCRdb copy is restricted to in-frame clones and leaves out a portion. This repertoire shows about 610,000 clones, roughly 97% found once; its top ten account for approximately 0.057%. Study-level results: Non-shared clonotypes showed lower generation probabilities than clonotypes common to all four donors.

In regard to this clone: Its specificity is unknown.

This clonotype originated in a woman younger than 45 in good health. The sample was naive CD4+ T cells sorted from blood. Subset here: CD45RA+ positively selected. The chain employs TRBV30 and TRBJ1-2, with D possibly TRBD1 on 5 matching bases. This CDR3 is CAWSYLGQVASGYTF. DNA of the CDR3: TGTGCCTGGAGTTACCTGGGGCAGGTCGCGTCTGGCTACACCTTC.